This TCR beta chain was obtained from a study of blood T cell repertoires in COVID-19. In the study overall: T cells, B-cell-depleted T cells, or PBMCs provided the cDNA or gDNA that served as material.

Clones were sequenced by immunoSEQ multiplex PCR, and TCRdb holds only the in-frame ones, with some missing. The sample lists about 140,000 clones, 84% occurring once. Participants spanned ages roughly 18 to 90 years and resided in 24 US areas. The CDR3 is 15 amino acids. V was clipped by 7 bases and J by 8 bases, with 18 bases between them. The germline gives CDR1 LNHNV, CDR2 YYDKDF (reference sequence). The chain joins TRBV15 to TRBJ1-6, with D maybe TRBD1 (5 bases). The sequence was obtained from a woman aged 45 to 65 with acute COVID-19. The specimen was PBMCs or T cells enriched from blood (not recorded which). This CDR3 is CATTMGGLQDSPLHF. The DNA for the CDR3 is TGTGCCACCACTATGGGGGGTCTTCAGGATTCACCCCTCCACTTT. The full variable domain, its missing parts supplied by reference TRBV15 and TRBJ1-6, is DAMVIQNPRYQVTQFGKPVTLSCSQTLNHNVMYWYQQKSSQAPKLLFHYYDKDFNNEADTPDNFQSRRPNTSFCFLDIRSPGLGDTAMYLCATTMGGLQDSPLHFGNGTRLTVT.